This T cell receptor beta chain was recorded in a study of blood T cell repertoires in COVID-19. About the study: From T cells, B-cell-depleted T cells, or PBMCs came the material, which was cDNA or gDNA.

Produced via immunoSEQ multiplex PCR; TCRdb's table is partial and in-frame only. The sample yields fewer than 200,000 clones, approximately 86% seen once. There are 15 residues in the CDR3. Germline V gene lookup returns CDR1 SGHAT and CDR2 FQDESV (reference sequence). The germline V and J ends were trimmed by 6 bases and 5 bases, with 19 bases remaining between them. The V and J genes are TRBV11-1 and TRBJ1-1; D not certain. The source of this sequence is a man aged 60 to 75 who had recovered from COVID-19. The specimen was peripheral blood. CDR3 in DNA: TGTGCCAGCAGTTTAACTGAGGGTGGTGGTACTGAAGCTTTCTTT. Encoded protein: CASSLTEGGGTEAFF.